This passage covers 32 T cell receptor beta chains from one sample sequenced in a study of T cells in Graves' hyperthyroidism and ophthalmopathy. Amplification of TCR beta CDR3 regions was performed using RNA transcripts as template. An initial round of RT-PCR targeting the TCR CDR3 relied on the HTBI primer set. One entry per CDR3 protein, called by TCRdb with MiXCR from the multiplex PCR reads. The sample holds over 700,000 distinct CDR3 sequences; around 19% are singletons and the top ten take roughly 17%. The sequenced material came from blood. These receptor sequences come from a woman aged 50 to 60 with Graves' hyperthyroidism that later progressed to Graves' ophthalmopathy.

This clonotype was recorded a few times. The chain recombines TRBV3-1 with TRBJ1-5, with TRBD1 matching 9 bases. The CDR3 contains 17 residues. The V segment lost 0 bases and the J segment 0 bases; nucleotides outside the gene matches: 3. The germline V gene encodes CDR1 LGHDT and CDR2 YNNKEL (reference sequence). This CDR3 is CASSQETGGNSNQPQHF. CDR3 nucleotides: TGTGCCAGCAGCCAAGAGACAGGGGGGAATAGCAATCAGCCCCAGCATTTT.

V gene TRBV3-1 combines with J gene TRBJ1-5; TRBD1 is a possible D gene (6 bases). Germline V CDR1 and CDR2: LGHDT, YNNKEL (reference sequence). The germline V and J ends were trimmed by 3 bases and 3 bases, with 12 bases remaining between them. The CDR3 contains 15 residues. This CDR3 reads CASSQFGGDNQPQHF. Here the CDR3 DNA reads TGTGCCAGCAGCCAGTTCGGGGGCGACAATCAGCCCCAGCATTTT.

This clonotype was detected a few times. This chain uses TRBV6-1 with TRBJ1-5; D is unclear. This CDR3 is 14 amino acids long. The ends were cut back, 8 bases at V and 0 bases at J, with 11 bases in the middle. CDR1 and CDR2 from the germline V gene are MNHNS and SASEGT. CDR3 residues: CASGSDHSNQPQHF. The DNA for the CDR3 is TGTGCCAGCGGGTCGGATCATAGCAATCAGCCCCAGCATTTT.

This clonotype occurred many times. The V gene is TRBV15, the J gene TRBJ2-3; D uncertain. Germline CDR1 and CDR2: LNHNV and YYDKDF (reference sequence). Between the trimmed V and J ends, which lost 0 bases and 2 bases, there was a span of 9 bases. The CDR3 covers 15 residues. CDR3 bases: TGTGCCACCAGCAGAGATCGTCACACCACAGATACGCAGTATTTT. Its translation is CATSRDRHTTDTQYF.

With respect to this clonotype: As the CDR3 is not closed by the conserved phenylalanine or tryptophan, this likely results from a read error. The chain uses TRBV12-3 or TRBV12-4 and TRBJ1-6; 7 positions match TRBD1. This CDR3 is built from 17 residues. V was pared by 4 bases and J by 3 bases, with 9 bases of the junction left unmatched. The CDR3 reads CASSSHGQASYNSPLHL. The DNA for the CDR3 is TGTGCCAGCAGTTCTCACGGACAGGCTAGCTATAATTCACCCCTCCACCTT.

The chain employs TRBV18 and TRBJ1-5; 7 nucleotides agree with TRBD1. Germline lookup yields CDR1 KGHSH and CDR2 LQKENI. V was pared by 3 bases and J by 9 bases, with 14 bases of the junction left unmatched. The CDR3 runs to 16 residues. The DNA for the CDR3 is TGTGCCAGCTCACCCACCGGGACAGACGGTAGCCTGCCCCAGCATTTT. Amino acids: CASSPTGTDGSLPQHF. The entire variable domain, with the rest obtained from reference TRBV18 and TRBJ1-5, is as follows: NAGVMQNPRHLVRRRGQEARLRCSPMKGHSHVYWYRQLPEEGLKFMVYLQKENIIDESGMPKERFSAEFPKEGPSILRIQQVVRGDSAAYFCASSPTGTDGSLPQHFGDGTRLSIL.

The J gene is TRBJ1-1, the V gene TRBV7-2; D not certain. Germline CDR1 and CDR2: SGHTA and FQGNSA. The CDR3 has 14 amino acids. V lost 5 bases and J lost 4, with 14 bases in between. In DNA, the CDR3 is TGTGCCAGCAGCGCTGTTCGGGGTGGCACTGAAGCTTTCTTT. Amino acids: CASSAVRGGTEAFF.

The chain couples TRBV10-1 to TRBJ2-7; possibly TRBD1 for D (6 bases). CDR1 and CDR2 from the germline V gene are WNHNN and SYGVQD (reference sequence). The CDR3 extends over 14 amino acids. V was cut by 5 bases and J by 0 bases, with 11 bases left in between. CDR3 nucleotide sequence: TGCGCCAGCAGTAAGGACAGTAGCTCCTACGAGCAGTACTTC. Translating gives CASSKDSSSYEQYF.

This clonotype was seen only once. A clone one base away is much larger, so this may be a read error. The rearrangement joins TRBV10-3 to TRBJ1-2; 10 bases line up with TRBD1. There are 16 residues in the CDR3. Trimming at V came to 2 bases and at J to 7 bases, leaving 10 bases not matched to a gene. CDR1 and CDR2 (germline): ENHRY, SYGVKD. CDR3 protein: CAISEEDRGGWSGYTF. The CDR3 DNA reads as TGTGCCATCAGTGAGGAGGACAGGGGGGGATGGAGTGGCTACACCTTC.

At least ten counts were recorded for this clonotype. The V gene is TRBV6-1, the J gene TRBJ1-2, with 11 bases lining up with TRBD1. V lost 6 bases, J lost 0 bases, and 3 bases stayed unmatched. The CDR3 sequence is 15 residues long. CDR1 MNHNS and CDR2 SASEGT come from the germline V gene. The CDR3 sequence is CASRPGQGANYGYTF. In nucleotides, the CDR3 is TGTGCCAGCAGGCCGGGACAGGGGGCTAACTATGGCTACACCTTC.

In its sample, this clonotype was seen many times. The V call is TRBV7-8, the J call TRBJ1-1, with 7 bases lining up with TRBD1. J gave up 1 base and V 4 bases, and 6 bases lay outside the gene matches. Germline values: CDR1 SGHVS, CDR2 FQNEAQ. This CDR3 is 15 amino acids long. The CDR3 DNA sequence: TGTGCCAGCAGCTCCCTGGGACAGTCGAACACTGAAGCTTTCTTT. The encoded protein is CASSSLGQSNTEAFF.

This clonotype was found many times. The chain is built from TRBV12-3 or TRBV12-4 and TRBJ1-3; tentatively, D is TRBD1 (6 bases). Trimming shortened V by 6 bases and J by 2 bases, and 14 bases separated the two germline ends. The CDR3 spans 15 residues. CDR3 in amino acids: CASSGARGPGNTIYF. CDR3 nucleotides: TGTGCCAGCAGCGGGGCCAGGGGCCCTGGAAACACCATATATTTT.

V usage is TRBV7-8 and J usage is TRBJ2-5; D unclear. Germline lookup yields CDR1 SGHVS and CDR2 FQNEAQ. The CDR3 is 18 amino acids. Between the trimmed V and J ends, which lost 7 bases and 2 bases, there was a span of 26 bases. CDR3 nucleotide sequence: TGTGCCAGCATCATTACAAGGGCCTCTGGAGCCAAGCAAGAGACCCAGTACTTC. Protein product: CASIITRASGAKQETQYF.

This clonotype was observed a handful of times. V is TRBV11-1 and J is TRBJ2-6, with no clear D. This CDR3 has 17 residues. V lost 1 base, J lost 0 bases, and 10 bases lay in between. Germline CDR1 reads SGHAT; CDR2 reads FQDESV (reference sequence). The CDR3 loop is CASSLVATRSGANVLTF. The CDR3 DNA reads TGTGCCAGCAGCTTAGTGGCCACCCGCTCTGGGGCCAACGTCCTGACTTTC.

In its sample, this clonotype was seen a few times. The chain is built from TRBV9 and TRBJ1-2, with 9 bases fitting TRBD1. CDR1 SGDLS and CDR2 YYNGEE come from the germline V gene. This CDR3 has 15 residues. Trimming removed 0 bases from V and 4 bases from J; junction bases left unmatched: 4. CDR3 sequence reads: CASSVEGQGGYGYTF. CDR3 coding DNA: TGTGCCAGCAGCGTAGAGGGACAGGGCGGCTATGGCTACACCTTC.

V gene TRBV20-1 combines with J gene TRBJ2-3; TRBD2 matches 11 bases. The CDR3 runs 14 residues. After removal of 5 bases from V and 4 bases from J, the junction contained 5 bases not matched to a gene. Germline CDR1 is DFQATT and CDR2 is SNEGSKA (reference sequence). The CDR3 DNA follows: TGCAGTGCTCTGCTTAGCGGGGGGGCAGATACGCAGTATTTT. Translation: CSALLSGGADTQYF.

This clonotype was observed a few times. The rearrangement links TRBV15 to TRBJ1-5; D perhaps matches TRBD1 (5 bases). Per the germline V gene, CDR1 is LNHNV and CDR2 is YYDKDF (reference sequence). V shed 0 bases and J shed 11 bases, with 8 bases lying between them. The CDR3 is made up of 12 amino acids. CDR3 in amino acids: CATSRDRGAQHF. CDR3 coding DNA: TGTGCCACCAGCAGAGATCGGGGGGCCCAGCATTTT.

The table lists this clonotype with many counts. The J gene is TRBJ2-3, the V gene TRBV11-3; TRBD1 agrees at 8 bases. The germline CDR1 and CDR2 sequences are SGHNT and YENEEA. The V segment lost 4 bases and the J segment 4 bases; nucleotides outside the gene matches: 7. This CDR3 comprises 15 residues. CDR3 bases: TGTGCCAGCAGCTCGGGACAGGCCCTGGCAGATACGCAGTATTTT. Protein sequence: CASSSGQALADTQYF.

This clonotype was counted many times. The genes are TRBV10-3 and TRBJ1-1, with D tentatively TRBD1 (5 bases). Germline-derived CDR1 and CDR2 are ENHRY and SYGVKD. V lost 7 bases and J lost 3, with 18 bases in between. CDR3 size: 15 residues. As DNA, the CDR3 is TGTGCCATCACAGTCGGGGGATTGGGAGACACTGAAGCTTTCTTT. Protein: CAITVGGLGDTEAFF.

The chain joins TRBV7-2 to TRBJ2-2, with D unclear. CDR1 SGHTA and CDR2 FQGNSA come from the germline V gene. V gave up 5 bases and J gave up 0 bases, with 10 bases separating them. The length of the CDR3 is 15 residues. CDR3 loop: CASSPDAANTGELFF. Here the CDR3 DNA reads TGTGCCAGCAGCCCCGACGCGGCGAACACCGGGGAGCTGTTTTTT. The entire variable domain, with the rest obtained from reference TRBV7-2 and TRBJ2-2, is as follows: GAGVSQSPSNKVTEKGKDVELRCDPISGHTALYWYRQSLGQGLEFLIYFQGNSAPDKSGLPSDRFSAERTGGSVSTLTIQRTQQEDSAVYLCASSPDAANTGELFFGEGSRLTVL.

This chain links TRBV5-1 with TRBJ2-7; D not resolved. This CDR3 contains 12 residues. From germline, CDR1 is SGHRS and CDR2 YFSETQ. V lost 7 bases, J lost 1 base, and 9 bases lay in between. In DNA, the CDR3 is TGCGCCAGCGGGCAGGATTCCTACGAGCAGTACTTC. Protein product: CASGQDSYEQYF.

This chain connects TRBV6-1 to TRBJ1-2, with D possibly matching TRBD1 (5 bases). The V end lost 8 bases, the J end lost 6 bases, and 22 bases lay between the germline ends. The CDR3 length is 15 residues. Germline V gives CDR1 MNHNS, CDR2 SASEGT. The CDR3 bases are TGTGCCAGCGGTGCAGTGGGACCCAGCGGGAATGGCTACACCTTC. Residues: CASGAVGPSGNGYTF.

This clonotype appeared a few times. CDR3 nucleotide sequence: TGTGCCAGCAGCGTAGAGGGGGCCGCACACCAAGAGACCCAGTACTTC. This gives the protein CASSVEGAAHQETQYF. The chain is built from TRBV9 and TRBJ2-5; TRBD1 agrees at 7 bases. Germline CDR1 SGDLS, CDR2 YYNGEE. The CDR3 consists of 16 residues. Trimming removed 0 bases from V and 0 bases from J; junction bases left unmatched: 5.

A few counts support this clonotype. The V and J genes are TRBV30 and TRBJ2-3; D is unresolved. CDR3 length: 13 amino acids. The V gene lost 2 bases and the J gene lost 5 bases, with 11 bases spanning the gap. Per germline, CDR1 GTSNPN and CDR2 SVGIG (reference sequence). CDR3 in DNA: TGTGCCTGGAGTCCATCGACCAAAGATACGCAGTATTTT. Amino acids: CAWSPSTKDTQYF.

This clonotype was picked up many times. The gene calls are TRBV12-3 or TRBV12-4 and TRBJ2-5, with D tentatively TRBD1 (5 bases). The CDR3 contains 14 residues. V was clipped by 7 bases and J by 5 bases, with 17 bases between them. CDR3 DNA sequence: TGTGCCAGCACTTGGGTAGGGGCGGAGGAGACCCAGTACTTC. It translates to CASTWVGAEETQYF.

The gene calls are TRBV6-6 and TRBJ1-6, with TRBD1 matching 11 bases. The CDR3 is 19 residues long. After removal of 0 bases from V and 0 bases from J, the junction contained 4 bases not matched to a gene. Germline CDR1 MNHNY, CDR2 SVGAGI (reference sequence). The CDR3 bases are TGTGCCAGCAGTTACTCCGGGACAGGGGGGATCTCCTATAATTCACCCCTCCACTTT. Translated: CASSYSGTGGISYNSPLHF.

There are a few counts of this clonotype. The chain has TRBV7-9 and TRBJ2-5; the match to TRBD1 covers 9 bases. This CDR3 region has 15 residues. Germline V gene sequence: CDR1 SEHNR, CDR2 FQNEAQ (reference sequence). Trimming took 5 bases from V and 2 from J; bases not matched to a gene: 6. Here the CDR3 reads CASSARDREQETQYF. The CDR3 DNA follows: TGTGCCAGCAGCGCCCGGGACAGGGAACAAGAGACCCAGTACTTC.

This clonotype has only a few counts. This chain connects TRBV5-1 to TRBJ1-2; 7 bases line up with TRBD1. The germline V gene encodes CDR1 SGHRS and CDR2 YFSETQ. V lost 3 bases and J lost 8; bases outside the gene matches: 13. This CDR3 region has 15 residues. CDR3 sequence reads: CASSWVTGVEGGYTF. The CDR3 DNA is TGCGCCAGCAGCTGGGTAACAGGGGTCGAAGGCGGCTACACCTTC.

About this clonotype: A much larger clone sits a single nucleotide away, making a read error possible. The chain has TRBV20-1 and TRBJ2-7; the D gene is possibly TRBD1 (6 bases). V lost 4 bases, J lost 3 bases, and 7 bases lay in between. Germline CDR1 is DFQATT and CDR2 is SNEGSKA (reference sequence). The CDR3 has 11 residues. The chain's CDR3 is CSAKGDYEQYF. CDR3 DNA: TGCAGTGCTAAGGGGGACTACGAGCAGTACTTC.

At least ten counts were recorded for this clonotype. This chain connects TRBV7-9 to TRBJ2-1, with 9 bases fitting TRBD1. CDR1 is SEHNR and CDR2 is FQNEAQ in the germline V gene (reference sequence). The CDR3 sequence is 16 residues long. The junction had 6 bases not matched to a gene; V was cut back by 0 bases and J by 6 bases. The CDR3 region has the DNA TGTGCCAGCAGCTTAGCAACAGGGGGCGGTCTCAATGAGCAGTTCTTC. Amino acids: CASSLATGGGLNEQFF.

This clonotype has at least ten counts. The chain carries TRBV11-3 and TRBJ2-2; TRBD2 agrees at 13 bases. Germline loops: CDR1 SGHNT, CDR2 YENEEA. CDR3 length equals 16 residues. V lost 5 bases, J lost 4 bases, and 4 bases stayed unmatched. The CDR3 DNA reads TGTGCCAGCAGCAGCCGGACTAGCGGGGGCACCGGGGAGCTGTTTTTT. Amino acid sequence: CASSSRTSGGTGELFF.

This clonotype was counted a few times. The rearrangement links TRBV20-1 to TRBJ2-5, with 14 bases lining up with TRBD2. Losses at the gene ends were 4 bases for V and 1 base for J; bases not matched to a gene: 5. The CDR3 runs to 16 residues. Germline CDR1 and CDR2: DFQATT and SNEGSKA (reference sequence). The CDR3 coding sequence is TGCAGTGCTAAAGGGACTAGCGGGGGAGGCCAAGAGACCCAGTACTTC. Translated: CSAKGTSGGGQETQYF.